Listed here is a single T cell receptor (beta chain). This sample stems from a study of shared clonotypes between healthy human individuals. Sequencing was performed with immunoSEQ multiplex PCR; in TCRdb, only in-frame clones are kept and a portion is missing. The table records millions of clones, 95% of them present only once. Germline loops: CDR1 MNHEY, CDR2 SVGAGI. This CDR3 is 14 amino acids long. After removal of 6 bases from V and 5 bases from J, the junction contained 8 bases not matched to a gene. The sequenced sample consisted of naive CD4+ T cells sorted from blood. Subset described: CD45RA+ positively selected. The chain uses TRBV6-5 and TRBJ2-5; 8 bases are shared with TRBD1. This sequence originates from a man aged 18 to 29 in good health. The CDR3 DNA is TGTGCCAGCAGATTACAGGGGGTCGGGGAGACCCAGTACTTC. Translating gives CASRLQGVGETQYF.